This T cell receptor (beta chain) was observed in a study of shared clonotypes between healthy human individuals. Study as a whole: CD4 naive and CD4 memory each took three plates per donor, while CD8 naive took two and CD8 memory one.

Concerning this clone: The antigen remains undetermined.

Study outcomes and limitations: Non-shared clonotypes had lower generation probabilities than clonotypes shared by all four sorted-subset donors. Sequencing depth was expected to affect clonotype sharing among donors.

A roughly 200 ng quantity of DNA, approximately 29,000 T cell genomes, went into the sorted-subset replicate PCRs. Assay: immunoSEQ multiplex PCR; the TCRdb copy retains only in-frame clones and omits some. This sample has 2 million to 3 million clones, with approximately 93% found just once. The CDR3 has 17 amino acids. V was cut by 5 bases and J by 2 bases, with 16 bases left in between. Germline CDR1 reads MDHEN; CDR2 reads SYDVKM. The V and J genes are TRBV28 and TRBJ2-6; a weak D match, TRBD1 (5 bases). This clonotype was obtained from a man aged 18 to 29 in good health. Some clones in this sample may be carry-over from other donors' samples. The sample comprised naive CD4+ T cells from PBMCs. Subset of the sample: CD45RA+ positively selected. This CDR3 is CASSAIQGLAGANVLTF. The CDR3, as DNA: TGTGCCAGCAGTGCGATTCAGGGTTTGGCTGGGGCCAACGTCCTGACTTTC.